This T cell receptor beta chain was recovered during a study of glioma-infiltrating T cells. Per germline, CDR1 SGHRS and CDR2 YFSETQ. The CDR3 extends over 17 amino acids. The V segment lost 0 bases and the J segment 6 bases; nucleotides outside the gene matches: 10. Regarding the study as a whole: Tissue-blood divergence was below expectation in non-neoplastic patients, above in gliomas. A blood CDR3 motif signature was depleted in highly divergent patients.

Amplification of TCR alpha and beta CDR3 regions from RNA used iRepertoire nested multiplex PCR. One-step reverse transcription and amplification started from around 100-400 ng of tissue mRNA or PBMC total RNA. In TCRdb, the multiplex PCR reads were re-called with MiXCR into one record per CDR3 protein. Of about 380,000 distinct CDR3 sequences listed, roughly two fifths were seen once; the top ten hold more than 10%. About this clonotype itself: Its antigen is as yet unknown. Since a much larger clone is just one base distant, this may be a read error.

The clonotype originates from a human donor with low-grade glioma or glioblastoma, undergoing nonglioma brain surgery, or in good health (not recorded which). The sequenced sample was glioma tissue, nonneoplastic brain tissue, or PBMCs (not recorded which). J is TRBJ2-1 and V is TRBV5-1, with 9 positions matching TRBD2. The CDR3 loop is CASSLAASGKGINEQFF. CDR3 sequence (DNA): TGCGCCAGCAGCTTGGCGGCTAGCGGGAAGGGGATCAATGAGCAGTTCTTC.